This T cell receptor (beta chain) appears in the sequencing data of a study of T cell responses to AZD1222 COVID-19 vaccine. TCRdb keeps only in-frame clones here, not all; method: immunoSEQ multiplex PCR. Seen here are about 190,000 clones, about 89% observed once, and the top ten hold about 3%. With respect to this clone: Its antigen is still unknown.

Notes on the study in general: Among AZD1222 vaccinees, only six were seropositive at baseline. Clonal diversity may have been underestimated, and the donors were mostly white British, with more females than males.

The receptor's source is an adult in good health. The material was peripheral blood, obtained on day 0 of MenACWY control vaccination.

The CDR3 spells CASSQDRGLGETQYF. DNA of the CDR3: TGTGCCAGCAGCCAAGATAGGGGGCTCGGCGAGACCCAGTACTTC. V usage is TRBV3-1 (or the pseudogene TRBV3-2) and J usage is TRBJ2-5; 7 bases line up with TRBD1. In germline, CDR1 is LGHDT, CDR2 YNNKEL (reference sequence). The V segment lost 0 bases and the J segment 5 bases; nucleotides outside the gene matches: 6. The CDR3 contains 15 residues.